This TCR beta chain emerged from a study of T cells in narcolepsy. Assay: immunoSEQ multiplex PCR; the TCRdb copy retains only in-frame clones and omits some. The table has approximately 26,000 clones, 81% seen once. A word on this clone: Its specificity is unknown.

Overall study findings and caveats: Autoreactive HCRT-specific and TRIB2-specific clonotypes were marked in same-patient CSF-versus-blood CD4+ comparisons. Blood of same and different patients, but not healthy controls, reportedly held recurring autoreactive clonotypes.

This CDR3 has 16 residues. Looked up from germline, CDR1 is MNHEY and CDR2 is SMNVEV (reference sequence). Trimming at V came to 5 bases and at J to 6 bases, leaving 9 bases not matched to a gene. J is TRBJ1-6 and V is TRBV27; TRBD1 aligns across 8 bases. This TCR came from a human donor in good health. The sequenced sample consisted of memory (CD45RA-) CD4+ T cells from blood. CDR3 sequence (DNA): TGTGCCAGCAGTCCACAGTCAGGGGGCGGTAATTCACCCCTCCACTTT. Amino acids: CASSPQSGGGNSPLHF.